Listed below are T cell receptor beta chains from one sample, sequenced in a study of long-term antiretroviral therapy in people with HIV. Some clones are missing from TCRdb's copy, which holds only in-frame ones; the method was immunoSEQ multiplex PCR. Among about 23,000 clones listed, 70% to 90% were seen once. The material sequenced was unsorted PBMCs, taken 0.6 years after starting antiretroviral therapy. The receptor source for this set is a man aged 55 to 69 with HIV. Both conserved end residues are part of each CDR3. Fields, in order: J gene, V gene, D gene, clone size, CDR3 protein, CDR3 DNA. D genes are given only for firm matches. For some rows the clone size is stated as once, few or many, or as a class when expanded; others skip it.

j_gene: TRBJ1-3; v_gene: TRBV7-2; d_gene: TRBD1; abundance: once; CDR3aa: CASSLFRDRGNTIYF; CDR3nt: TGTGCCAGCAGCTTATTCCGGGACAGGGGAAACACCATATATTTT
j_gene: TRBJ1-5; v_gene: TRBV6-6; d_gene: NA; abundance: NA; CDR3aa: CASNPGQLNQPQHF; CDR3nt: TGTGCCAGCAACCCAGGACAGCTCAATCAGCCCCAGCATTTT
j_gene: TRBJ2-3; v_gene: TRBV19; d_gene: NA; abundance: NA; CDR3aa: CATRDTSTDTQYF; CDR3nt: TGTGCCACCCGGGACACCAGCACAGATACGCAGTATTTT
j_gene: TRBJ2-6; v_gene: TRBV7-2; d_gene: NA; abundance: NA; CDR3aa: CASSLAPLITMELANVLTF; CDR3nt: TGTGCCAGCAGCTTAGCCCCACTCATAACCATGGAATTGGCCAACGTCCTGACTTTC
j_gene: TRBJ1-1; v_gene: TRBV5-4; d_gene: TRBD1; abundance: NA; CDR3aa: CASSRGQGASEAFF; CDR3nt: TGTGCCAGCAGCCGAGGACAGGGGGCTTCGGAAGCTTTCTTT
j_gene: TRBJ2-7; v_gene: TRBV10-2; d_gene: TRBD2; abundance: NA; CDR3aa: CASMGGGGRSYEQYF; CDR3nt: TGCGCCAGCATGGGCGGCGGGGGGCGTTCCTACGAGCAGTACTTC
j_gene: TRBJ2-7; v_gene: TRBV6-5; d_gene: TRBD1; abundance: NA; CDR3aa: CASSYDRGSYEQYF; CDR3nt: TGTGCCAGCAGTTACGACAGGGGTTCCTACGAGCAGTACTTC
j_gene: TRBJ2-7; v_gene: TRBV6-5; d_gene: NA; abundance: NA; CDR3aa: CASSYSLAYEQYF; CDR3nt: TGTGCCAGCAGTTACTCGTTAGCCTACGAGCAGTACTTC
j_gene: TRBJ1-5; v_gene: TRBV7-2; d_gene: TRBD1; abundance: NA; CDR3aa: CASSYRGQPQHF; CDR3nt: TGTGCCAGCAGCTACAGGGGTCAGCCCCAGCATTTT
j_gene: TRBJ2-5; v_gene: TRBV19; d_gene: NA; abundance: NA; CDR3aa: CASSTDLQETQYF; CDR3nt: TGTGCCAGTAGTACGGATCTTCAAGAGACCCAGTACTTC
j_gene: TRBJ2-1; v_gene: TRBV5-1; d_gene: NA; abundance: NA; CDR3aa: CASSLVGSSYNEQFF; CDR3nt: TGCGCCAGCAGCTTGGTTGGGAGCTCCTACAATGAGCAGTTCTTC
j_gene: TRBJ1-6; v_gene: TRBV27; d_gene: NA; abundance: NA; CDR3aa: CASSYGRNYSPLHF; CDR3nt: TGTGCCAGCAGTTATGGCAGGAATTATTCACCCCTCCACTTT
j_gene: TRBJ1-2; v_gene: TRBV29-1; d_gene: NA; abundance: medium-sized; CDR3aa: CSVELVDGTLGTGYTF; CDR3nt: TGCAGCGTTGAATTGGTTGATGGCACCCTGGGGACTGGCTACACCTTC
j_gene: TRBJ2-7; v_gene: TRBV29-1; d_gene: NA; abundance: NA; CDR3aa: CSEKTYRSSYEQYF; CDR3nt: TGCAGCGAAAAGACTTATAGAAGCTCCTACGAGCAGTACTTC
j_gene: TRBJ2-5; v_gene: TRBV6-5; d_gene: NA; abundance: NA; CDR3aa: CASHRGNQETQYF; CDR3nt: TGTGCCAGCCACCGGGGGAACCAAGAGACCCAGTACTTC
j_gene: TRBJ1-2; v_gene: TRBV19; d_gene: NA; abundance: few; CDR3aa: CASLTRTGGYTF; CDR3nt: TGTGCCAGCCTAACACGGACGGGTGGCTACACCTTC
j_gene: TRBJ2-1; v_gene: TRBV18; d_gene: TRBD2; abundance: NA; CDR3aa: CASSGWLAGYEQFF; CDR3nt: TGTGCCAGCTCGGGGTGGTTAGCGGGATATGAGCAGTTCTTC
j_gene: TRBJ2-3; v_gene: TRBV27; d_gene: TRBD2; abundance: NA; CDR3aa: CASRGTSRDTQYF; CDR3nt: TGTGCCAGCAGGGGGACTAGCCGGGATACGCAGTATTTT
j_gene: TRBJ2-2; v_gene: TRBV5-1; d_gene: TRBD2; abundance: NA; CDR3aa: CASRSGLATGELFF; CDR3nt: TGCGCCAGCAGATCGGGACTAGCGACCGGGGAGCTGTTTTTT
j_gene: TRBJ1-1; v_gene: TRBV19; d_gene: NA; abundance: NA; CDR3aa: CASRIGGATTEAFF; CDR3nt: TGTGCCAGTAGAATCGGGGGGGCGACCACTGAAGCTTTCTTT
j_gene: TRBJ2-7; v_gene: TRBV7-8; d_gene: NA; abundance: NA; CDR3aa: CASSLGRALNGEQYF; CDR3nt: TGTGCCAGCAGCTTAGGGCGGGCCCTAAATGGGGAGCAGTACTTC
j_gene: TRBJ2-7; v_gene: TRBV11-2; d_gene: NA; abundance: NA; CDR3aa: CASSLEWGRGPVYEQYF; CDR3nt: TGTGCCAGCAGCTTAGAGTGGGGGAGGGGGCCGGTCTACGAGCAGTACTTC
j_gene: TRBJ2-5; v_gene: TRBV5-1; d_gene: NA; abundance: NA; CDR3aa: CASSRTPQETQYF; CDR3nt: TGCGCCAGCAGCAGGACACCACAAGAGACCCAGTACTTC
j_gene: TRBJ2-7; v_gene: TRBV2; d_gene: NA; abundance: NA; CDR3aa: CASSESRVREGPDEQYF; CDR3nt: TGTGCCAGCAGTGAAAGTCGGGTCCGCGAGGGTCCAGACGAGCAGTACTTC